The rows below give T cell receptor beta chains drawn from one sample of a study of T cell repertoires in cytomegalovirus infection. TCRdb redid the calling of the reads with MiXCR, one entry per CDR3 protein. The sample has about 280,000 distinct CDR3 sequences, approximately 22% seen once. These receptors are not linked to any known antigen. The sequencing used cultured PBMCs, collected from culture after CMV antigen stimulation. The receptors derive from a human donor in good health (CMV status not recorded). Some clones in this sample may be carry-over from other donors' samples. CDR3s include the opening cysteine and the closing phenylalanine or tryptophan. The order of the fields is V gene, clone size, J gene, D gene, CDR3 DNA, CDR3 protein. D genes are given only for firm matches. Only part of the rows carry a size: once, few, many, or a class if the clone is expanded.

TRBV18	NA	TRBJ2-4	NA	TGTGCCAGCTCACCACCCAAGGGGCTAGCCAAAAACATTCAGTACTTC	CASSPPKGLAKNIQYF
TRBV6-5	NA	TRBJ1-6	NA	TGTGCCAGCAGTTACACGGAAGGGCCTCAAGATTCACCCCTCCACTTT	CASSYTEGPQDSPLHF
TRBV12-3/TRBV12-4	few	TRBJ2-1	NA	TGTGTTACCACATGGGGGACAACGATTTCCTTC	CVTTWGTTISF
TRBV6-5	few	TRBJ2-1	TRBD2	TGTGCCAGCAAATCGCCGGGACTAGTCTACAATGAGCAGTTCTTC	CASKSPGLVYNEQFF
TRBV10-3	many	TRBJ2-1	NA	TGTGCCATCAGCGGGGACCGGGACACAAGTCCTCTCAATGAGCAGTTCTTC	CAISGDRDTSPLNEQFF
TRBV2	NA	TRBJ1-1	NA	TGTGCCAGCAGTGCTGTGGGCACTGAAGCTTTCTTT	CASSAVGTEAFF
TRBV6-5	NA	TRBJ2-1	NA	TGTGCCAGCAGGTCCGGGACTCAGGCCAATGAGCAGTTCTTC	CASRSGTQANEQFF
TRBV4-3	few	TRBJ2-5	TRBD1	TGCGCCAGCAGCCAGGACGGGACAGAGTTCCTGTACCAAGAGACCCAGTACTTC	CASSQDGTEFLYQETQYF
TRBV7-2	many	TRBJ1-1	TRBD1	TGTGCCAGCAGCTTTACGGACAGGGTGAACACTGAAGCTTTCTTT	CASSFTDRVNTEAFF
TRBV25-1	few	TRBJ2-5	TRBD1	TGTGCCAGCTCCCCGGGCACCCGCGGGACAGGGAGAGAGACCCAGTACTTC	CASSPGTRGTGRETQYF
TRBV13	NA	TRBJ2-7	NA	TGTGCCAGCAGCTTAGCGGGGGCATTAGAAGAGCAGTACTTC	CASSLAGALEEQYF
TRBV12-3/TRBV12-4	few	TRBJ2-1	NA	TGTGCCAGCAGCCCTCCCGGGGCGGGTTATTACAATGAGCAGTTCTTC	CASSPPGAGYYNEQFF
TRBV6-2/TRBV6-3	NA	TRBJ2-1	TRBD2	TGTGCCAGCGGAGCGGGAGGGCGGCTGCATGAGCAGTTCTTC	CASGAGGRLHEQFF
TRBV5-1	few	TRBJ1-1	NA	TGCGCCAGCAGCTTACCCGGGGGTTCTAAAGCTTTCTTT	CASSLPGGSKAFF
TRBV2	few	TRBJ1-5	NA	TGTGCCAGCAGGGCGGGGGAGCGGAGCAATCAGCCCCAGCATTTT	CASRAGERSNQPQHF
TRBV7-9	many	TRBJ2-1	NA	TGTGCCAGCAGCCCCGGCGGGAATGAGCAGTTCTTC	CASSPGGNEQFF
TRBV2	NA	TRBJ2-1	NA	TGTGCCAGCACTGGACTTGCGAATGAGCAGTTCTTC	CASTGLANEQFF
TRBV27	few	TRBJ2-5	TRBD1	TGTGCCAGCAGCCAAGGACAGGGCGGGCTTGCATGGTACCAAGAGACCCAGTACTTC	CASSQGQGGLAWYQETQYF
TRBV11-2	NA	TRBJ2-2	NA	TGTGCCAGTTTTTCTGTGGACACCGGGGAGCTGTTTTTT	CASFSVDTGELFF
TRBV28	few	TRBJ1-5	TRBD1	TGTGCCAGCAGTTTACCGGGACAGGGTCATCAGCCCCAGCATTTT	CASSLPGQGHQPQHF